The entry below gives a single T cell receptor beta chain sequence along with its context. Its antigen is not identified. These data come from a study of CD8 T cells in Susac syndrome. Study conclusions and caveats: None of the CD4+ T cell repertoires in Susac syndrome showed clonal expansion.

When the RNA was reverse transcribed, random hexamers were used with an input of about 0.5 to 1 ug. TCRdb re-analysed the immunoSEQ multiplex PCR reads in MiXCR, keeping a single row per CDR3 protein. This sample has under 300,000 distinct CDR3 sequences, with 90% to 97% found just once. V lost 0 bases to trimming and J lost 6 bases, with 15 bases between them. Germline loops: CDR1 LGHDT, CDR2 YNNKEL (reference sequence). The CDR3 totals 15 residues. The chain links TRBV3-1 to TRBJ2-7, with D perhaps assigned TRBD1 or TRBD2 (6 bases each). Sample: CD4+ T cells from PBMCs. The TCR comes from a human donor with Susac syndrome. CDR3 in DNA: TGTGCCAGCAGCCAAGAAGGGACGGGGGCGCGCGAGCAGTACTTC. This encodes CASSQEGTGAREQYF.